The following is a T cell receptor (beta chain) sequence with its context. The data belong to a study of blood T cell repertoires in COVID-19. On the study more broadly: Some COVID-19 samples were acute and others convalescent; all came from the United States, Italy and Spain.

The age range of participants was about 18 to 95 years, with residence in some 25 US areas. All recovered Cohort 3 donors got two negative PCRs, got clearance, or saw symptom resolution. Original processing notes: It was from reference gene primer amplification that nucleated cell counts were estimated. Clones were sequenced by immunoSEQ multiplex PCR, and TCRdb holds only the in-frame ones, with some missing. That table gives V, J and clone size, and the DNA gave D and trimming. The data contain roughly 300,000 clones, over 75% of them seen just once; the ten biggest clones take up roughly 1%. This CDR3 has 13 residues. Germline CDR1 SNHLY, CDR2 FYNNEI. V dropped 1 base and J dropped 8 bases, with 8 bases sitting between them.

The chain is built from TRBV2 and TRBJ1-4; no clear D. The specimen sequenced was PBMCs or T cells enriched from blood (not recorded which). The sequence was obtained from a woman in her twenties or thirties who had recovered from COVID-19. In DNA form, the CDR3 reads TGTGCCAGCAGTGAAGGCAGATCCGAAAAACTGTTTTTT. Translated, it gives CASSEGRSEKLFF.